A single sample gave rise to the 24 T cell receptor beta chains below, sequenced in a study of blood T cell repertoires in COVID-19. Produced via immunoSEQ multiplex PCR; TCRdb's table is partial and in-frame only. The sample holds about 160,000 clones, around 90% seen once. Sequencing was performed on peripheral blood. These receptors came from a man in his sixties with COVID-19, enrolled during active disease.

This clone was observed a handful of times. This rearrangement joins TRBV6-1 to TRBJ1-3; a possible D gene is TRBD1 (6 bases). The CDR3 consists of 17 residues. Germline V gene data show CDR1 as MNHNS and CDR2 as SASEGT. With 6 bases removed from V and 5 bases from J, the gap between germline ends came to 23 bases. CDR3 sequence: CASREQGTLAIRNTIYF. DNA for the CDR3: TGTGCCAGCAGGGAACAGGGTACCCTTGCTATTAGAAACACCATATATTTT.

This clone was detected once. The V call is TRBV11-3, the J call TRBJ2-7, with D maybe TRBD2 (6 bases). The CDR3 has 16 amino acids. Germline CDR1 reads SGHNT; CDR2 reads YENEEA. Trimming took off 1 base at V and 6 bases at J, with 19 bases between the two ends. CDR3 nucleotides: TGTGCCAGCAGCTTAGGTGGCGGGATAGTAATCCGCGAGCAGTACTTC. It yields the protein CASSLGGGIVIREQYF. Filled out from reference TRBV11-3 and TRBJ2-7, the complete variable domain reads EAGVVQSPRYKIIEKKQPVAFWCNPISGHNTLYWYLQNLGQGPELLIRYENEEAVDDSQLPKDRFSAERLKGVDSTLKIQPAELGDSAVYLCASSLGGGIVIREQYFGPGTRLTVT.

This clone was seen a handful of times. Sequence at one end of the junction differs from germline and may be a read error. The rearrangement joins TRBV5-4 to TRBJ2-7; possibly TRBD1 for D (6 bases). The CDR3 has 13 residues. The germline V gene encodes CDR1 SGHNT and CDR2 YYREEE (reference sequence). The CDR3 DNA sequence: TGTGCCAGCAACTTGAGGGGGTCGGACGAGCAGTACTTC. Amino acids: CASNLRGSDEQYF.

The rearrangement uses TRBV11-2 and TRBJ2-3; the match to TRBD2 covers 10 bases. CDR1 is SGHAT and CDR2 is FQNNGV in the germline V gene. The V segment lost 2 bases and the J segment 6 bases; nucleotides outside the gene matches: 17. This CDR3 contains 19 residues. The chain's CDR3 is CASSLNYFLAGVGGDTQYF. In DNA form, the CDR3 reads TGTGCCAGCAGCTTAAATTACTTCCTAGCGGGAGTTGGGGGGGATACGCAGTATTTT.

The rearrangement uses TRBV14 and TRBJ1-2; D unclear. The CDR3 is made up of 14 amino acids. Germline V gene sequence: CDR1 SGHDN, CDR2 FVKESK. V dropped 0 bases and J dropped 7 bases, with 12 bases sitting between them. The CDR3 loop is CASSQDLPVSGYTF. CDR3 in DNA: TGTGCCAGCAGCCAAGATTTGCCCGTTAGTGGCTACACCTTC.

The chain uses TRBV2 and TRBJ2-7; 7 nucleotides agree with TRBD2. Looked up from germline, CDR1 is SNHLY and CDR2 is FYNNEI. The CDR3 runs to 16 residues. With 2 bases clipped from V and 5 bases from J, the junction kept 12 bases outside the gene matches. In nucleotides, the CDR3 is TGTGCCAGCAGTGAACTTGGCGGGACTACTCCCAACGAGCAGTACTTC. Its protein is CASSELGGTTPNEQYF.

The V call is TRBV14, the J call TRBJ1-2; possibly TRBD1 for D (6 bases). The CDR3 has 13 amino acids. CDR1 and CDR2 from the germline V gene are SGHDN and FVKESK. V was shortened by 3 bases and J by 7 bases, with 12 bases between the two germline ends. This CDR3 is CASSQQGIAGYTF. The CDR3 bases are TGTGCCAGCAGCCAGCAGGGGATAGCTGGCTACACCTTC.

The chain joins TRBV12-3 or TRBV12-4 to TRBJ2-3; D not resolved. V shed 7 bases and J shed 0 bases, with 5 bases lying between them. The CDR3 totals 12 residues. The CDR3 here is CASKLSTDTQYF. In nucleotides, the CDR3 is TGTGCCAGCAAACTCAGCACAGATACGCAGTATTTT.

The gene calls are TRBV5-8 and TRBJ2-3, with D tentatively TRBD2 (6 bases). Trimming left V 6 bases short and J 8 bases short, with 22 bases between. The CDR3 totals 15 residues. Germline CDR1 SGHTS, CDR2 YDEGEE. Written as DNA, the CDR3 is TGTGCCAGCATAGGGGACTTGACCTCTCCGGGTACGCAGTATTTT. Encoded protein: CASIGDLTSPGTQYF.

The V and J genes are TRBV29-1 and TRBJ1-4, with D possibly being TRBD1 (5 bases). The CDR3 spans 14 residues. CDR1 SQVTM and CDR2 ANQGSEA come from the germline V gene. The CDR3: CTIRQPTSNEKLFF. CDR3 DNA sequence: TGCACCATTAGACAGCCTACGTCTAATGAAAAACTGTTTTTT.

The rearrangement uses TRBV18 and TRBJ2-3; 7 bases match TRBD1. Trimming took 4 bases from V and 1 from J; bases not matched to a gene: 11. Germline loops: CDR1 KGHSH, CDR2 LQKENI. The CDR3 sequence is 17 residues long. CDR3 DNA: TGTGCCAGCTCACAAAACTTGGGAACAGGGGGCACAGATACGCAGTATTTT. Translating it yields CASSQNLGTGGTDTQYF.

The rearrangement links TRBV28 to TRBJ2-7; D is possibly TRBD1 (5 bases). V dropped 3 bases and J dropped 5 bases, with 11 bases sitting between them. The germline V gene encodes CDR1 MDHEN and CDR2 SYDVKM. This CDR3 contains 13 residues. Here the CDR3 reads CASSLAGFDEQYF. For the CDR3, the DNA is TGTGCCAGCAGTTTGGCAGGGTTCGACGAGCAGTACTTC.

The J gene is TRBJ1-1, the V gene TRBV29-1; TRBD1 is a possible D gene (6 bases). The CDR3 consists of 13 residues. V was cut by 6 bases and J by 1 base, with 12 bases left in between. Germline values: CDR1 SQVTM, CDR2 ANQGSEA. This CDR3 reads CSVAGTRNTEAFF. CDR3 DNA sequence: TGCAGCGTAGCCGGGACAAGGAACACTGAAGCTTTCTTT.

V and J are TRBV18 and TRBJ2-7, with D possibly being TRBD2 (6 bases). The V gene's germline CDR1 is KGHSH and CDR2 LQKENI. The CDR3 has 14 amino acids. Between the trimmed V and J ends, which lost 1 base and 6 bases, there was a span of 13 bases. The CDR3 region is CASSPRAGPGEQYF. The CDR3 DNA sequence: TGTGCCAGCTCACCACGCGCGGGGCCTGGCGAGCAGTACTTC. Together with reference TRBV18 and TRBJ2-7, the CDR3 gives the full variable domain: NAGVMQNPRHLVRRRGQEARLRCSPMKGHSHVYWYRQLPEEGLKFMVYLQKENIIDESGMPKERFSAEFPKEGPSILRIQQVVRGDSAAYFCASSPRAGPGEQYFGPGTRLTVT.

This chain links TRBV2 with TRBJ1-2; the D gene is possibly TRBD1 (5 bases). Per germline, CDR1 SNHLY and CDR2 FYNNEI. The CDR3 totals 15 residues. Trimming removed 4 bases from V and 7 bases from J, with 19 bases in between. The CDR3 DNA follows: TGTGCCAGCAGTGGGGGGGTGGCTACTTCGGCTGGCTACACCTTC. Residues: CASSGGVATSAGYTF.

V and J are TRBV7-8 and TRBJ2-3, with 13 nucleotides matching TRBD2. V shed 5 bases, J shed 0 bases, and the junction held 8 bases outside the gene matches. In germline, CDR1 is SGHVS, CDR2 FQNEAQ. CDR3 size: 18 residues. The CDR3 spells CASSARLAGGTSTDTQYF. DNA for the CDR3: TGTGCCAGCAGCGCCAGACTAGCGGGGGGAACTAGCACAGATACGCAGTATTTT.

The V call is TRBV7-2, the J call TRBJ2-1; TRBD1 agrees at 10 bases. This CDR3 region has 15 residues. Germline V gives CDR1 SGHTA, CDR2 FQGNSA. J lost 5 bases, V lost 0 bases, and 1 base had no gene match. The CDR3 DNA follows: TGTGCCAGCAGCTTAGCGGGACAGGGGAACAATGAGCAGTTCTTC. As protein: CASSLAGQGNNEQFF.

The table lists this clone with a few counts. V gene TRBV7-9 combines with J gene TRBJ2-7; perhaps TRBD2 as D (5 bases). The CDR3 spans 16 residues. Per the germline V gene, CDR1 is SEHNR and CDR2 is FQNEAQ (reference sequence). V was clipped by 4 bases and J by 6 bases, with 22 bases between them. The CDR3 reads CASSSLLLGSSPEQYF. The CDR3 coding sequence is TGTGCCAGCAGCTCCCTCCTACTTGGTTCTAGCCCCGAGCAGTACTTC.

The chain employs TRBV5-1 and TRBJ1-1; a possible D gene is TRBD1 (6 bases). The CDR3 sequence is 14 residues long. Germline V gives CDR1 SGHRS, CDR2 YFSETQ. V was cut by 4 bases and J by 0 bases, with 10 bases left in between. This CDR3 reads CASSPGDLNTEAFF. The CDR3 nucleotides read TGCGCCAGCAGCCCAGGGGACCTGAACACTGAAGCTTTCTTT. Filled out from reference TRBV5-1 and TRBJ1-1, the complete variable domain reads KAGVTQTPRYLIKTRGQQVTLSCSPISGHRSVSWYQQTPGQGLQFLFEYFSETQRNKGNFPGRFSGRQFSNSRSEMNVSTLELGDSALYLCASSPGDLNTEAFFGQGTRLTVV.

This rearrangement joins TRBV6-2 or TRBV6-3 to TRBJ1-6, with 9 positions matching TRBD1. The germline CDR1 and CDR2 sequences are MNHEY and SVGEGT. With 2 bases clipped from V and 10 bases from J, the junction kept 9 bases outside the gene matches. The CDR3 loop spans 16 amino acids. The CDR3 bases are TGTGCCAGCAGTTACGTGGACAGGGGAAGGGGATCACCCCTCCACTTT. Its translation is CASSYVDRGRGSPLHF.

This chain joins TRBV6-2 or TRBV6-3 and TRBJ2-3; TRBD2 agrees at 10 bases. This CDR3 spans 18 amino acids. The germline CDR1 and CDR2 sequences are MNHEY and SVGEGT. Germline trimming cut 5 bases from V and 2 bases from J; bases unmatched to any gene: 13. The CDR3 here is CASSTLAGDPSDTDTQYF. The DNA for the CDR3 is TGTGCCAGCAGTACGCTAGCGGGAGACCCGTCAGACACAGATACGCAGTATTTT.

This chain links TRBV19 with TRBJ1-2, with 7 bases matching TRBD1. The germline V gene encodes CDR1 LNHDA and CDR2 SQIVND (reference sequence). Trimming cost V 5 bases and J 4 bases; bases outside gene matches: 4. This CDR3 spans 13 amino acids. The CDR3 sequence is CASSYDRVYGYTF. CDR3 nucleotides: TGTGCCAGTAGTTACGACAGGGTCTATGGCTACACCTTC.

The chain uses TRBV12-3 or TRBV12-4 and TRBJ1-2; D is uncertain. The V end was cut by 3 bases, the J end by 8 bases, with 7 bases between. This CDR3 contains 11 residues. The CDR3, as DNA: TGTGCCAGCAGTTTTATGGAGGGCTACACCTTC. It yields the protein CASSFMEGYTF.

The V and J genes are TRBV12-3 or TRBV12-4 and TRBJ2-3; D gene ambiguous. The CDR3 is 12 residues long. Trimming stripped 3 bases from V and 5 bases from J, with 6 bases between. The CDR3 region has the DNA TGTGCCAGCAGTTTTAGGAGAGATACGCAGTATTTT. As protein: CASSFRRDTQYF.